The T cell receptor (beta chain) under discussion was sequenced for a study of regulatory T cells in long-lasting Graves disease. Study context: Positivity for TSH receptor antibodies plus over 5 years of antithyroid drugs meant persistent Graves' disease.

Noted time point: persistent/refractory GD, antithyroid drugs over 5 years with positive TRAb. RNA from PBMCs was the source of the TCR library. Study-wide results and limits: Clonotypes that were public and shared totalled about 2,500 in persistent patients versus 966 in new patients. Gene preferences differed: TRBV28, TRBJ1-2, TRBJ2-5 in persistent cases.

CDR3-region Arm-PCR and iRepertoire HTBI primers produced the TCR beta libraries. MiXCR was run by TCRdb on the multiplex PCR reads, yielding one entry per CDR3 protein. The sample shows roughly 300,000 distinct CDR3 sequences, about 18% of them seen only once. Regarding this clonotype: Its specificity is unknown. This may be a read error: a much more frequent sequence differs by one nucleotide.

The CDR3 length is 16 residues. Germline V gene sequence: CDR1 SGHTA, CDR2 FQGNSA. Material: peripheral blood mononuclear cells (PBMCs), obtained when the disease was refractory, from a patient treated with antithyroid drugs. This chain connects TRBV7-2 to TRBJ2-2, with 8 bases identical to TRBD1. The sequence came from a female donor with Graves disease. Here the CDR3 reads CASSIAGGYNTGEPFF. CDR3 nucleotide sequence: TGTGCCAGCAGCATCGCAGGGGGCTACAACACCGGGGAGCCGTTTTTT.